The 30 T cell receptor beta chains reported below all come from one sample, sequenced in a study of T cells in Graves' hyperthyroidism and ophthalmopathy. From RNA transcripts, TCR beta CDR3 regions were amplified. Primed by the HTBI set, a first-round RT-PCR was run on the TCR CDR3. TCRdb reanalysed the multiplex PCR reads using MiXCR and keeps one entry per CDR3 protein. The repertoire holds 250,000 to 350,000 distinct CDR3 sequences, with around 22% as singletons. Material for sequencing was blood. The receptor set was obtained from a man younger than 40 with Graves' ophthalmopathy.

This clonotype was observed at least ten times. CDR3 in DNA: TGTGCCTGGGACACTTCTGGAAACACCATATATTTT. Its protein is CAWDTSGNTIYF. This sequence joins TRBV30 and TRBJ1-3; the D is unclear. This CDR3 has 12 amino acids. V was clipped by 5 bases and J by 1 base, with 6 bases between them. Germline V gene data show CDR1 as GTSNPN and CDR2 as SVGIG (reference sequence).

The CDR3, as DNA: TGTGCCAGTAGTATGTTTGGTGGGAACACTGAAGCTTTCTTT. Protein sequence: CASSMFGGNTEAFF. This sequence joins TRBV19 and TRBJ1-1, with D unresolved. Trimming shortened V by 3 bases and J by 1 base, and 9 bases separated the two germline ends. Per the germline V gene, CDR1 is LNHDA and CDR2 is SQIVND (reference sequence). CDR3 length equals 14 residues.

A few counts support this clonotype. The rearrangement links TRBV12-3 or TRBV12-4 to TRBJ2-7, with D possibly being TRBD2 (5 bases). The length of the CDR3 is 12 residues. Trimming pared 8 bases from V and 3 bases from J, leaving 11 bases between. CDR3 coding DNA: TGTGCCAGCGGCAAACTAGACTACGAGCAGTACTTC. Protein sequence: CASGKLDYEQYF.

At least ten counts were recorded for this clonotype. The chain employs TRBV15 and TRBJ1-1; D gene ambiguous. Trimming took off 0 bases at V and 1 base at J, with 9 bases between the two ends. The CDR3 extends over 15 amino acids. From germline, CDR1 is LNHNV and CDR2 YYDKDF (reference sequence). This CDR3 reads CATSREVTENTEAFF. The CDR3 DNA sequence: TGTGCCACCAGCAGAGAAGTCACAGAGAACACTGAAGCTTTCTTT.

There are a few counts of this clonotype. The CDR3 nucleotides are TGTGCCAGCAGCCAAGATTTGGACCCTAACTATGGCTACACCTTC. The encoded protein is CASSQDLDPNYGYTF. V usage is TRBV4-2 and J usage is TRBJ1-2, with D hard to call. Trimming took off 0 bases at V and 0 bases at J, with 8 bases between the two ends. Germline-derived CDR1 and CDR2 are LGHNA and YNFKEQ. The CDR3 sequence is 15 residues long.

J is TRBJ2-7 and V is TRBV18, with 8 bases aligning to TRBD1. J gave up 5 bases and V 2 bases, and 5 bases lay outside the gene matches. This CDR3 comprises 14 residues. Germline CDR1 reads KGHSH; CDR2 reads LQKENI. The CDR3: CASSPATGVDEQYF. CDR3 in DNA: TGTGCCAGCTCACCAGCGACAGGGGTGGACGAGCAGTACTTC.

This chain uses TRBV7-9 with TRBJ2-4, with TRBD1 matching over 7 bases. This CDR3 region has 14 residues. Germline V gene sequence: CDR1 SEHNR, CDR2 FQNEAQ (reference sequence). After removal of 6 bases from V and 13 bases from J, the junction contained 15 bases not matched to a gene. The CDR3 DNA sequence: TGTGCCAGCAGTAATATGGGACAGTTGACCCAACAGTACTTC. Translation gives CASSNMGQLTQQYF.

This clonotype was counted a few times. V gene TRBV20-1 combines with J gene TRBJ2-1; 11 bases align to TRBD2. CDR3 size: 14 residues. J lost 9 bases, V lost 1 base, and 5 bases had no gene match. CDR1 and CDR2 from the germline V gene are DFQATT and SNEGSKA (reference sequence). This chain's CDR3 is CSARGLAGNGEQFF. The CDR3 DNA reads TGCAGTGCTAGAGGACTAGCGGGGAACGGTGAGCAGTTCTTC.

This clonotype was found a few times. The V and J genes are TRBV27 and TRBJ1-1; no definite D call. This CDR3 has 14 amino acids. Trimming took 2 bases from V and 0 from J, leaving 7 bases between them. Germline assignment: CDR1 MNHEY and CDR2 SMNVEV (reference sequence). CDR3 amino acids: CASSLMFMNTEAFF. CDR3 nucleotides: TGTGCCAGCAGTTTAATGTTCATGAACACTGAAGCTTTCTTT.

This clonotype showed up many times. The CDR3 loop reads CASRRGTSGFDEQFF. The CDR3 DNA reads as TGTGCCAGCCGGAGGGGGACTAGCGGGTTTGATGAGCAGTTCTTC. The chain uses TRBV3-1 and TRBJ2-1; 12 nucleotides line up with TRBD2. The V and J ends lost 8 bases and 8 bases, in that order; junction bases with no gene match: 10. Per germline, CDR1 LGHDT and CDR2 YNNKEL (reference sequence). The CDR3 length is 15 residues.

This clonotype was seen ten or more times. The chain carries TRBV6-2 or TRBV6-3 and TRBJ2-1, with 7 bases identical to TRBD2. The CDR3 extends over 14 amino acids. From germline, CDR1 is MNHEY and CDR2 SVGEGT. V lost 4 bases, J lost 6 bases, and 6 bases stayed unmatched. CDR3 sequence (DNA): TGTGCCAGCAGTTCTTGGGAGGGCTTCAATGAGCAGTTCTTC. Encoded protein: CASSSWEGFNEQFF.

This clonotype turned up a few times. In DNA form, the CDR3 reads TGTGCCAGCAGTTCGGACAGGCGCTCTGGAAACACCATATATTTT. Amino acids: CASSSDRRSGNTIYF. The V call is TRBV12-3 or TRBV12-4, the J call TRBJ1-3; 7 bases fit TRBD1. Trimming removed 4 bases from V and 0 bases from J; junction bases left unmatched: 3. The CDR3 spans 15 residues.

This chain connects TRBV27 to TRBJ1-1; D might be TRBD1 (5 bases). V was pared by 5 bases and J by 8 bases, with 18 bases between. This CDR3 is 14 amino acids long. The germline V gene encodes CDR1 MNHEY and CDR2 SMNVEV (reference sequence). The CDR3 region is CASSPLWGSGEAFF. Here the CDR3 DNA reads TGTGCCAGCAGTCCCCTTTGGGGGTCCGGGGAAGCTTTCTTT.

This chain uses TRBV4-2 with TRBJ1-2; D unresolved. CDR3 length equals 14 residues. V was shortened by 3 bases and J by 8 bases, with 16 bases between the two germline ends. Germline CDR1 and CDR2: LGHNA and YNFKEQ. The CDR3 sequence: CASSQVGSPNGYTF. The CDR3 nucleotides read TGTGCCAGCAGCCAGGTCGGGAGTCCGAACGGCTACACCTTC.

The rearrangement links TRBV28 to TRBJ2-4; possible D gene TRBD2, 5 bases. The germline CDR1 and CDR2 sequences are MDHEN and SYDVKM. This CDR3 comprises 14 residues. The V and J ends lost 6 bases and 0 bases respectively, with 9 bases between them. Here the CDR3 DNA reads TGTGCCAGCAGGCTTGCGGGAGCCAAAAACATTCAGTACTTC. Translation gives CASRLAGAKNIQYF.

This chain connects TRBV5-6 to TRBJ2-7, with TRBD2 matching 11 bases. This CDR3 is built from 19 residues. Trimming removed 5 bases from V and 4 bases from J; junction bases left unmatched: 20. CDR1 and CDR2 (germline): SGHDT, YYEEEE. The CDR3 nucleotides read TGTGCCAGCAGTTGGGACCGCCCGTCTGGGACTAGCGGAATTTACGAGCAGTACTTC. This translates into CASSWDRPSGTSGIYEQYF.

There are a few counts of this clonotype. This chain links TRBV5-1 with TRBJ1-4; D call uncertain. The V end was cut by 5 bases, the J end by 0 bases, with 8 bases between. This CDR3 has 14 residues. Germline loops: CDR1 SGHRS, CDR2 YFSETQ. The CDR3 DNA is TGCGCCAGCAGGGAAAGAGCAACTAATGAAAAACTGTTTTTT. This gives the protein CASRERATNEKLFF.

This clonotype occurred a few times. CDR3 protein: CATSRDLRGSYEQYF. CDR3 sequence (DNA): TGTGCCACCAGCAGAGATTTGCGGGGGTCCTACGAGCAGTACTTC. The J gene is TRBJ2-7, the V gene TRBV15; TRBD2 matches at 7 bases. The junction had 3 bases not matched to a gene; V was cut back by 0 bases and J by 1 base. Germline V gene sequence: CDR1 LNHNV, CDR2 YYDKDF (reference sequence). The CDR3 contains 15 residues.

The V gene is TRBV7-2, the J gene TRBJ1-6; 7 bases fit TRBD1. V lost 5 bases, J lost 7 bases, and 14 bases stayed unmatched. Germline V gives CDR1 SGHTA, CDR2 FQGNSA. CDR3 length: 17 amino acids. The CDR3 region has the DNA TGTGCCAGCAGCACCCGGCCAGGGGGAACGTCAAATTCACCCCTCCACTTT. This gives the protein CASSTRPGGTSNSPLHF.

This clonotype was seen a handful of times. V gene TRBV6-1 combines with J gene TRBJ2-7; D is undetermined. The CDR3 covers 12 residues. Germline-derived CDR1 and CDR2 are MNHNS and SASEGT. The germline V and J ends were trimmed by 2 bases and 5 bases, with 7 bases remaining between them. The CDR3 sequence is CASSETSDEQYF. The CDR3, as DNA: TGTGCCAGCAGTGAAACTTCAGACGAGCAGTACTTC.

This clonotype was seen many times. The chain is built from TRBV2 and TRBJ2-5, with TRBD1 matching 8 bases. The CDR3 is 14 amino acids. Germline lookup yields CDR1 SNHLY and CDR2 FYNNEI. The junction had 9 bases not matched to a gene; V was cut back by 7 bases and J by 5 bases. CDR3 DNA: TGTGCCAGCAACGGACAGGGCTTAGGGGAGACCCAGTACTTC. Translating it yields CASNGQGLGETQYF.

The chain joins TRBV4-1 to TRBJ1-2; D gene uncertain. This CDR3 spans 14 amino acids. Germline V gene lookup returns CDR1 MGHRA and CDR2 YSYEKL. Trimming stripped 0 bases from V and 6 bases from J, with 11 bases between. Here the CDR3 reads CASSQDLPTDGYTF. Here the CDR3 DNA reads TGCGCCAGCAGCCAAGACCTTCCTACCGATGGCTACACCTTC.

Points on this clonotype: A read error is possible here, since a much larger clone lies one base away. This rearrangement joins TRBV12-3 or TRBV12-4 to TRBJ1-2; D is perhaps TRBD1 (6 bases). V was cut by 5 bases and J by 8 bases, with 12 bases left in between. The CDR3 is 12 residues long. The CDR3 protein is CASSAGTPGYTF. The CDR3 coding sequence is TGTGCCAGCAGTGCAGGGACACCCGGCTACACCTTC.

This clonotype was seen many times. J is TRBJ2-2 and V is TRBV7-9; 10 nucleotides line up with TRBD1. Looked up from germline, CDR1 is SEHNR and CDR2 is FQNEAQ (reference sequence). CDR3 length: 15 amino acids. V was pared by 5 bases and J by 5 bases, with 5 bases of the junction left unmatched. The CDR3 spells CASSPGQGETGELFF. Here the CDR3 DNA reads TGTGCCAGCAGCCCTGGACAGGGGGAGACCGGGGAGCTGTTTTTT. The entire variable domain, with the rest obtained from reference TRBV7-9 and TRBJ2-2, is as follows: DTGVSQNPRHKITKRGQNVTFRCDPISEHNRLYWYRQTLGQGPEFLTYFQNEAQLEKSRLLSDRFSAERPKGSFSTLEIQRTEQGDSAMYLCASSPGQGETGELFFGEGSRLTVL.

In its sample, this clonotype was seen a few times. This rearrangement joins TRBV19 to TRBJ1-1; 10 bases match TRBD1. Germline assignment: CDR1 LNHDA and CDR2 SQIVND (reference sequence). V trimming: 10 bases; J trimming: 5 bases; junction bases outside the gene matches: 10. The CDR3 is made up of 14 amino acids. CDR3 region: CATRTGGIRTEAFF. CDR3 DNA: TGTGCCACTCGGACAGGGGGGATTCGGACTGAAGCTTTCTTT.

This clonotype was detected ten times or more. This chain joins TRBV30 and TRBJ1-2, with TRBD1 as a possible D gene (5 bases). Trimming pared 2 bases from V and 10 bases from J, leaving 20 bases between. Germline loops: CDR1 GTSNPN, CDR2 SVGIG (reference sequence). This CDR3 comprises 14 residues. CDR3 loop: CAWSPGANRLDYTF. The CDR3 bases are TGTGCCTGGAGTCCCGGGGCAAACAGGTTGGACTACACCTTC.

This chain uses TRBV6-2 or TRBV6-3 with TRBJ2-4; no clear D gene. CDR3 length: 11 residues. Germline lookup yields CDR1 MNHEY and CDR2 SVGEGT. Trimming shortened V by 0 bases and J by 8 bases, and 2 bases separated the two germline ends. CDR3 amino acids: CASSYSDIQYF. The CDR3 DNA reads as TGTGCCAGCAGTTACTCGGACATTCAGTACTTC.

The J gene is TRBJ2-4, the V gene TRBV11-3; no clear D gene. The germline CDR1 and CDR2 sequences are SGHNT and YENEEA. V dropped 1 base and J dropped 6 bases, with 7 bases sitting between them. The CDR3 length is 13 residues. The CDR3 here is CASSLVGLNIQYF. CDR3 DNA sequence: TGTGCCAGCAGCTTAGTCGGCTTAAACATTCAGTACTTC.

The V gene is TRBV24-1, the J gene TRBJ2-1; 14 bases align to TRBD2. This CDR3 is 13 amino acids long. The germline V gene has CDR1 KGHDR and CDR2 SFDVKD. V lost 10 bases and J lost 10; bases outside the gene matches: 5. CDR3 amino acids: CATGLAGAREQFF. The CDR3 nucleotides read TGTGCCACGGGACTAGCGGGAGCCAGGGAGCAGTTCTTC.

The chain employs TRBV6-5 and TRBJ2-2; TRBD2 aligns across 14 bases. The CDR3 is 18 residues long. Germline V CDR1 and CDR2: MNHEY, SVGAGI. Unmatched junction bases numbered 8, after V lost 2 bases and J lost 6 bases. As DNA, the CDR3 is TGTGCCAGCAGTTACGCGACTAGCGGGAGGGGAAAGGCCGGGGAGCTGTTTTTT. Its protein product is CASSYATSGRGKAGELFF.